This is a list of T cell receptor beta chains from one sample in a study of T cell repertoires in cytomegalovirus infection. From the reads, TCRdb called clonotypes with MiXCR, one entry per CDR3 protein. This table has a few hundred thousand distinct CDR3 sequences, over 15% appearing once. Sequencing was carried out using CD8+ T cells from PBMCs. These receptors originate from a human donor in good health (CMV status not recorded). Some clones in this sample may be carry-over from other donors' samples. Each CDR3 is given with its conserved first and last residue. Fields, in order: V gene, clone size, D gene, J gene, CDR3 protein, CDR3 DNA. The D gene is left open where the match is weak. For some rows the clone size is stated as once, few or many, or as a class when expanded; others skip it.

TRBV28	many	NA	TRBJ2-3	CASSLNSDRVADTQYF	TGTGCCAGCAGTTTAAATTCAGACCGTGTCGCAGATACGCAGTATTTT
TRBV10-3	few	NA	TRBJ2-4	CAISEPDRAKNIQYF	TGTGCCATCAGTGAGCCGGACAGAGCCAAAAACATTCAGTACTTC
TRBV6-2/TRBV6-3	many	TRBD2	TRBJ2-1	CASSGLANYNEQFF	TGTGCCAGCAGCGGACTAGCTAACTACAATGAGCAGTTCTTC
TRBV29-1	NA	NA	TRBJ1-1	CSVVPGEAFF	TGCAGCGTTGTGCCAGGGGAAGCTTTCTTT
TRBV11-3	many	TRBD2	TRBJ2-7	CASSLGGGGEQYF	TGTGCCAGCAGCTTAGGGGGCGGGGGAGAGCAGTACTTC
TRBV7-9	many	TRBD1	TRBJ2-7	CASSGDSRLRYEQYF	TGTGCCAGCAGCGGGGACAGCCGATTGAGGTACGAGCAGTACTTC
TRBV6-2/TRBV6-3	many	NA	TRBJ1-5	CASSLYGLNQPQHF	TGTGCCAGCAGTTTATACGGGTTGAATCAGCCCCAGCATTTT
TRBV2	many	TRBD1	TRBJ2-7	CASSAGGNEQYF	TGTGCCAGCAGCGCAGGGGGAAACGAGCAGTACTTC
TRBV7-9	NA	NA	TRBJ1-5	CASSLGAQGGGQPQHF	TGTGCCAGCAGCTTAGGTGCGCAGGGAGGGGGTCAGCCCCAGCATTTT
TRBV7-9	many	NA	TRBJ1-4	CASSPPGRPDEKLFF	TGTGCCAGCAGCCCTCCCGGGCGGCCCGATGAAAAACTGTTTTTT
TRBV19	NA	NA	TRBJ2-3	CASSADYLSTDTQYF	TGTGCCAGTAGTGCGGACTACCTAAGCACAGATACGCAGTATTTT
TRBV27	NA	NA	TRBJ2-1	CASSGGSYNEQFF	TGTGCCAGCTCAGGCGGCTCCTACAATGAGCAGTTCTTC
TRBV6-2/TRBV6-3	NA	TRBD1	TRBJ1-5	CASSYGWTGGTNQPQHF	TGTGCCAGCAGTTACGGCTGGACAGGGGGAACTAATCAGCCCCAGCATTTT
TRBV12-3/TRBV12-4	few	TRBD1	TRBJ1-1	CASSLGSGTGEAFF	TGTGCCAGCAGCCTAGGCTCCGGGACAGGTGAAGCTTTCTTT
TRBV4-3	few	NA	TRBJ2-7	CASSQDFRAFSYEQYF	TGCGCCAGCAGCCAAGATTTTAGGGCGTTTTCCTACGAGCAGTACTTC
TRBV7-9	NA	NA	TRBJ2-7	CASSFVGFSYEQYF	TGTGCCAGCAGCTTTGTAGGGTTTTCCTACGAGCAGTACTTC
TRBV6-1	NA	NA	TRBJ1-2	CASSPRLWGAPNYGYTF	TGTGCCAGCAGCCCAAGATTGTGGGGGGCCCCTAACTATGGCTACACCTTC
TRBV5-6	few	NA	TRBJ2-2	CASSLDWGRPSNTGELFF	TGTGCCAGCAGCTTGGATTGGGGCCGACCCTCGAACACCGGGGAGCTGTTTTTT
TRBV6-1	few	TRBD1	TRBJ2-7	CASSWGQDGLFGEQYF	TGTGCCAGCAGTTGGGGACAGGATGGTTTGTTCGGCGAGCAGTACTTC
TRBV7-4	NA	NA	TRBJ2-2	CASSLVWGASGELFF	TGTGCCAGCAGCTTAGTCTGGGGCGCGTCCGGGGAGCTGTTTTTT
TRBV6-4	NA	TRBD2	TRBJ2-3	CASSDSGGGEGTDTQYF	TGTGCCAGCAGTGACTCTGGGGGGGGGGAAGGCACAGATACGCAGTATTTT
TRBV6-2/TRBV6-3	few	NA	TRBJ2-1	CASSYFGGPEGNEQFF	TGTGCCAGCAGTTACTTCGGGGGGCCGGAGGGGAATGAGCAGTTCTTC
TRBV19	few	NA	TRBJ1-1	CASSIASGPEAFF	TGTGCCAGTAGTATAGCCTCCGGGCCTGAAGCTTTCTTT
TRBV27	few	TRBD1	TRBJ1-1	CASSLVQGYTEAFF	TGTGCCAGCAGTTTAGTACAGGGGTATACTGAAGCTTTCTTT
TRBV6-2/TRBV6-3	many	NA	TRBJ2-5	CASRTRGKNQETQYF	TGTGCCAGCCGAACTAGAGGGAAGAACCAAGAGACCCAGTACTTC
TRBV7-9	many	NA	TRBJ2-4	CASSPVRENIQYF	TGTGCCAGCAGCCCCGTGAGAGAAAACATTCAGTACTTC
TRBV4-1	many	NA	TRBJ2-3	CASSQESDTQYF	TGCGCCAGCAGCCAAGAGTCAGATACGCAGTATTTT
TRBV27	NA	TRBD1	TRBJ2-7	CASSRQGSVYEQYF	TGTGCCAGCAGTCGACAGGGGTCCGTCTACGAGCAGTACTTC
TRBV4-2	NA	NA	TRBJ1-2	CASSQGDSDLGGYTF	TGTGCCAGCAGCCAAGGAGACAGCGACTTAGGGGGCTACACCTTC
TRBV27	many	NA	TRBJ1-1	CASSLSIPGVNTEAFF	TGTGCCAGCAGTTTATCGATTCCGGGGGTGAACACTGAAGCTTTCTTT
TRBV7-9	NA	NA	TRBJ1-5	CASSPQGEAVGPQHF	TGTGCCAGCAGCCCACAGGGTGAAGCGGTGGGCCCCCAGCATTTT
TRBV7-6	NA	NA	TRBJ2-5	CASSPAVGRGVPGFGVGTQETQYF	TGTGCCAGCAGCCCAGCGGTGGGCAGGGGGGTTCCCGGTTTCGGTGTTGGGACTCAAGAGACCCAGTACTTC
TRBV28	NA	NA	TRBJ2-1	CASSFQGALNEQFF	TGTGCCAGCAGTTTCCAGGGAGCGTTGAATGAGCAGTTCTTC
TRBV2	few	NA	TRBJ1-2	CASGALDSFTKNYGYTF	TGTGCCAGCGGGGCCCTGGACAGTTTTACGAAAAACTATGGCTACACCTTC
TRBV6-6	NA	NA	TRBJ2-7	CASSYPQGGSDEQYF	TGTGCCAGCAGTTACCCGCAAGGGGGTAGCGACGAGCAGTACTTC
TRBV6-2/TRBV6-3	few	TRBD2	TRBJ2-1	CASTSWGGDEQFF	TGTGCCAGCACCTCATGGGGGGGGGATGAGCAGTTCTTC
TRBV29-1	NA	NA	TRBJ1-1	CSVVYRGGGGTEAFF	TGCAGCGTTGTCTACCGGGGTGGGGGGGGCACTGAAGCTTTCTTT
TRBV5-6	NA	NA	TRBJ2-1	CASSPVGVHNEQFF	TGTGCCAGCAGCCCGGTTGGGGTCCACAATGAGCAGTTCTTC
TRBV12-3/TRBV12-4	NA	NA	TRBJ2-7	CASSRSPGREQYF	TGTGCCAGCAGCCGCTCCCCGGGGCGGGAGCAGTACTTC
TRBV7-2	many	NA	TRBJ2-3	CASSLRPGRPTDTQYF	TGTGCCAGCAGCTTACGGCCGGGTCGGCCCACAGATACGCAGTATTTT
TRBV24-1	few	NA	TRBJ1-5	CATSDGGHNQPQHF	TGTGCCACCAGTGATGGGGGGCACAATCAGCCCCAGCATTTT
TRBV7-6	many	TRBD2	TRBJ2-3	CASSSTGTSGLSTDTQYF	TGTGCCAGCAGCTCCACTGGGACTAGCGGACTTAGCACAGATACGCAGTATTTT
TRBV20-1	few	NA	TRBJ2-5	CSARDSVPQETQYF	TGCAGTGCTAGAGATTCCGTACCTCAAGAGACCCAGTACTTC
TRBV7-6	many	TRBD1	TRBJ2-7	CASSFGQGAAYEQYF	TGTGCCAGCAGCTTTGGACAGGGGGCGGCCTACGAGCAGTACTTC
TRBV28	NA	NA	TRBJ1-2	CASSIPDWAVLNYGYTF	TGTGCCAGCAGTATCCCCGATTGGGCAGTCCTTAACTATGGCTACACCTTC
TRBV7-6	many	NA	TRBJ1-2	CASSFHGDSGYTF	TGTGCCAGCAGCTTTCATGGGGATAGTGGCTACACCTTC
TRBV5-1	NA	NA	TRBJ2-3	CASSYWKPTDTQYF	TGCGCCAGCAGCTACTGGAAACCCACAGATACGCAGTATTTT
TRBV7-8	many	TRBD1	TRBJ1-2	CASSLIRAGGDGYTF	TGTGCCAGCAGCTTAATTAGGGCAGGGGGCGATGGCTACACCTTC